The clone carrying this TCR beta chain was counted many times. Its antigen is not known. Coverage ceases 3 residues before the CDR3 finishes, and the germline J gene fills in the end. This sample was included in a study of T cell clonality in common variable immunodeficiency. CDR1 is MNHNS, CDR2 SASEGT, per germline. CDR3 length: 14 amino acids. V was pared by 4 bases and J by 2 bases, with 4 bases of the junction left unmatched. Study-wide findings and caveats: Compared with controls, CVID subjects had fewer shared TCRbeta clones. Reportedly, TCR beta sequences from common variable immunodeficiency showed fewer deletions and N-nucleotide insertions.

Clones were sequenced by immunoSEQ multiplex PCR, and TCRdb holds only the in-frame ones, with some missing. This sample shows more than 55,000 clones and no singletons; over 1.5% rests with the ten largest. V gene TRBV6-1 combines with J gene TRBJ2-7; 8 bases are shared with TRBD1. The receptor was derived from a person aged 18 to 75 in good health. The sequenced sample consisted of peripheral blood mononuclear cells. The CDR3 loop reads CASSVGQGTYEQYF. The covered CDR3 bases are TGTGCCAGCAGTGTAGGACAGGGCACCTACGAG.